What follows describes a single T cell receptor beta chain. The data are from a study of blood T cell repertoires in COVID-19. Looking at the study overall: Donors in the United States, Italy and Spain gave samples during acute or convalescent COVID-19. In each case, the material was cDNA or gDNA derived from T cells, B-cell-depleted T cells, or PBMCs.

Original processing methods: Reference gene primer amplification gave nucleated cell count estimates. Libraries were prepared by immunoSEQ multiplex PCR; TCRdb keeps only in-frame clonotypes and omits some of them. V, J and clone size reflect that table, while D and trimming were determined from the DNA. The sample has 150,000 to 250,000 clones; 70% to 85% are singletons. After removal of 1 base from V and 6 bases from J, the junction contained 5 bases not matched to a gene. The CDR3 length is 14 residues. Germline values: CDR1 LGHNT, CDR2 FRNRAP. Material: peripheral blood. The genes are TRBV12-5 and TRBJ1-1; 7 bases match TRBD1. This sequence was found in a human donor with acute or convalescent COVID-19. The donor label of this sample is uncertain. CDR3 coding DNA: TGTGCTAGTGGTTTGGCTGACAGGGTCTCTGAAGCTTTCTTT. Encoded protein: CASGLADRVSEAFF.